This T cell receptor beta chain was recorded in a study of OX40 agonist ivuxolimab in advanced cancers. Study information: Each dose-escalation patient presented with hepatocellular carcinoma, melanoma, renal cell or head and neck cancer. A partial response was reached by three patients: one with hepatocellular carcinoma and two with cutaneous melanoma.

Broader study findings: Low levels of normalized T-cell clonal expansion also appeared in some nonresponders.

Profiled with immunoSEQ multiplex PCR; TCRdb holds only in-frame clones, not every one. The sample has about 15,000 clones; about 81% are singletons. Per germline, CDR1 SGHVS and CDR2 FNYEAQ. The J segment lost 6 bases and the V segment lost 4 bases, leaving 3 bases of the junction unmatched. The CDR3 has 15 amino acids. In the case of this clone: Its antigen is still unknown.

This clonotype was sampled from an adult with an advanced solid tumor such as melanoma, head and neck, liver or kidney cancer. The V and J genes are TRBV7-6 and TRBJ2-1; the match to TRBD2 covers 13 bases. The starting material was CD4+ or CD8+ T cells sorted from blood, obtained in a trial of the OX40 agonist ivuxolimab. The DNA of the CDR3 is TGTGCCAGCAGCTCACTAGCGGGAGGGCCCAATGAGCAGTTCTTC. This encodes CASSSLAGGPNEQFF.